The entry below describes one T cell receptor (beta chain). Its target is not known. These data come from a study of blood T cells in healthy people across ages. Study results and limitations: Age showed a roughly linear inverse relationship with TCR beta diversity per million T cells.

Combining a sample-barcoded 5' primer with a J-beta primer mix, a second PCR ran for 7 to 11 cycles. Each CDR3 protein is one row after TCRdb ran MiXCR on the 5' RACE reads. The sample lists hundreds of thousands of distinct CDR3 sequences; roughly 50% were seen once. Every donor gave roughly 9.2 milliliters of peripheral blood. Looked up from germline, CDR1 is SGHDT and CDR2 is YYEEEE. The CDR3 is made up of 15 amino acids. The V call is TRBV5-6, the J call TRBJ2-5; TRBD1 agrees at 10 bases. TRBJ2-7 matches the DNA end more closely, so the J call is doubtful. The clonotype comes from an elderly man in good health. The sequenced sample consisted of blood. The CDR3 nucleotides read TGTGCCAGCAGCTTGGCCGGGACAGGGGCCCACGAGCAGTACTTC. This gives the protein CASSLAGTGAHEQYF.